This T cell receptor beta chain was recovered during a study of shared T cell receptors in the human thymus. The table came from immunoSEQ multiplex PCR; TCRdb's copy has only in-frame clones and leaves some out. The top ten clones hold about 0.013% of a sample with 540,000 or so clones, around 78% of them seen once. Trimming pared 3 bases from V and 5 bases from J, leaving 6 bases between. Germline V CDR1 and CDR2: SGHDT, YYEEEE. CDR3 length: 12 amino acids. The same sample was also studied in work on human thymus T cells. That paper states: Thymus pieces cut out during corrective heart surgery were the tissue that was used.

The sequenced sample was thymocytes. V gene TRBV5-6 combines with J gene TRBJ1-3; D may be TRBD1 (5 bases). The receptor was isolated from a boy less than two years old with a congenital heart defect. CDR3 DNA sequence: TGTGCCAGCAGCTCGGACAGAAACACCATATATTTT. Amino acids: CASSSDRNTIYF.